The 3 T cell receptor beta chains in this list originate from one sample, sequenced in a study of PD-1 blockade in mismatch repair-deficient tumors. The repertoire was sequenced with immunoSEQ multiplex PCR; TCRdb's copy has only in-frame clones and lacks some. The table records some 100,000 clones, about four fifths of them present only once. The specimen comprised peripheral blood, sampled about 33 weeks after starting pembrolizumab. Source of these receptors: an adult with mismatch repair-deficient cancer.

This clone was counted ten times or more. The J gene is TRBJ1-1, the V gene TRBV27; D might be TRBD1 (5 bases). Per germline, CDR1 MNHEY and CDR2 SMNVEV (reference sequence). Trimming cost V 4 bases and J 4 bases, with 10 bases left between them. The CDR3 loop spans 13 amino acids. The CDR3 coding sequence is TGTGCCAGCAGTTGGGGGAGTGGCACTGAAGCTTTCTTT. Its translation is CASSWGSGTEAFF.

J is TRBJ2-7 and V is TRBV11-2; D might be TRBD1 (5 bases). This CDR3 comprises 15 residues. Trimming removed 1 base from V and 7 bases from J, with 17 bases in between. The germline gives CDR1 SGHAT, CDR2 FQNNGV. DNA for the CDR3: TGTGCCAGCAGCTTAGGGCAGGGAACCTTCCGGGAGCAGTACTTC. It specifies CASSLGQGTFREQYF. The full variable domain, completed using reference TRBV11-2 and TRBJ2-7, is EAGVAQSPRYKIIEKRQSVAFWCNPISGHATLYWYQQILGQGPKLLIQFQNNGVVDDSQLPKDRFSAERLKGVDSTLKIQPAKLEDSAVYLCASSLGQGTFREQYFGPGTRLTVT.

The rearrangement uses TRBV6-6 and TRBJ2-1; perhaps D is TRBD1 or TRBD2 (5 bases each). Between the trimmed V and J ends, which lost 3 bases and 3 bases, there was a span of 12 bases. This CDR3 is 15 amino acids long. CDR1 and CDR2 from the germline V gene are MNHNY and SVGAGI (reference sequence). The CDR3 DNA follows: TGTGCCAGCAGTTATCCCGGGACGGGCTACAATGAGCAGTTCTTC. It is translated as CASSYPGTGYNEQFF.